This T cell receptor beta chain was obtained from a study of shared clonotypes between healthy human individuals. The wider study: Three plates were used per donor for CD4 naive, three for CD4 memory, two for CD8 naive and one for CD8 memory.

Authors' analysis steps: Sequence data from immunoSEQ were junction-only and lacked quality scores; consequently, filtering differed. TCRdb's copy holds only in-frame clones and misses some; the assay was immunoSEQ multiplex PCR. That table furnishes V, J and clone size, whereas the DNA furnished D and trimming. The sample contains roughly 2 million clones, around 95% of which appear only once. Study observations and caveats: Generation probabilities were higher for clonotypes shared across all four sorted-subset donors than for unshared ones.

The V gene's germline CDR1 is MDHEN and CDR2 SYDVKM. Trimming removed 3 bases at V and 3 bases at J, with 12 bases between. The CDR3 is 14 amino acids. Note on this clone: What it binds is not known.

CD4+ cells were split into CD45RA+ naive and CD45RA-negative memory subsets. The clonotype comes from a man in his late teens or twenties in good health. The chain carries TRBV28 and TRBJ2-7; a possible D gene is TRBD2 (6 bases). The sequencing sample was made of naive CD4+ T cells sorted from blood. Subset here: CD45RA+ positively selected. The CDR3, as DNA: TGTGCCAGCAGTTTCGGGGACTCCCGCTACGAGCAGTACTTC. Protein sequence: CASSFGDSRYEQYF. Full variable domain (outside the CDR3, taken from reference TRBV28 and TRBJ2-7): DVKVTQSSRYLVKRTGEKVFLECVQDMDHENMFWYRQDPGLGLRLIYFSYDVKMKEKGDIPEGYSVSREKKERFSLILESASTNQTSMYLCASSFGDSRYEQYFGPGTRLTVT.